This is a list of T cell receptor beta chains from one sample in a study of T-cell reconstitution after alpha-beta-depleted transplantation in children. TCRdb independently ran MiXCR on the PCR reads; one entry per CDR3 protein. This table has roughly 300,000 distinct CDR3 sequences, 11% appearing once. The material sequenced was peripheral blood, taken 180 days after TCRalphabeta/CD19-depleted stem cell transplant. The receptors shown here come from a male patient aged 2 to 10 who had a stem cell transplant for chronic granulomatous disease, so the T cells may come from the graft donor. Each CDR3 is given with its conserved first and last residue. The D gene is left open where the match is weak. The size of a clone is reported for some rows only, either as once, few or many, or as a class for expanded clones.

D gene: .; clone size: .; V gene: TRBV7-9; J gene: TRBJ1-5; CDR3 protein: CASSAGKNQPQHF; CDR3 DNA: TGTGCCAGCAGTGCAGGTAAAAATCAGCCCCAGCATTTT
D gene: TRBD1; clone size: many; V gene: TRBV5-1; J gene: TRBJ1-6; CDR3 protein: CASSLETGGHSPLHF; CDR3 DNA: TGCGCCAGCAGCTTGGAGACAGGGGGCCACTCACCCCTCCACTTT
D gene: TRBD1; clone size: many; V gene: TRBV11-1; J gene: TRBJ1-1; CDR3 protein: CASSLAGRGFTNTEAFF; CDR3 DNA: TGTGCCAGCAGCTTAGCTGGCAGGGGGTTCACGAACACTGAAGCTTTCTTT
D gene: .; clone size: many; V gene: TRBV20-1; J gene: TRBJ1-3; CDR3 protein: CSARNLTGNTIYF; CDR3 DNA: TGCAGTGCTAGAAATCTGACTGGAAACACCATATATTTT
D gene: TRBD1; clone size: many; V gene: TRBV7-3; J gene: TRBJ1-5; CDR3 protein: CASSFPPGQDSNQPQHF; CDR3 DNA: TGTGCCAGCAGCTTTCCTCCGGGACAGGATAGCAATCAGCCCCAGCATTTT
D gene: .; clone size: many; V gene: TRBV12-3/TRBV12-4; J gene: TRBJ1-3; CDR3 protein: CASRSVIAPGGGNTIYF; CDR3 DNA: TGTGCCAGCAGATCCGTGATAGCCCCCGGAGGTGGAAACACCATATATTTT
D gene: .; clone size: many; V gene: TRBV20-1; J gene: TRBJ1-1; CDR3 protein: CSAREKGPNTEAFF; CDR3 DNA: TGCAGTGCTAGAGAAAAAGGGCCGAACACTGAAGCTTTCTTT
D gene: .; clone size: .; V gene: TRBV2; J gene: TRBJ2-1; CDR3 protein: CTCSLQLSSFWLRGNEQFF; CDR3 DNA: TGTACCTGCAGTTTACAGTTGTCTAGCTTTTGGCTACGTGGGAATGAGCAGTTCTTC
D gene: TRBD2; clone size: .; V gene: TRBV5-6; J gene: TRBJ2-5; CDR3 protein: CASSFTSGSETQYF; CDR3 DNA: TGTGCCAGCAGCTTCACTAGCGGGAGCGAGACCCAGTACTTC
D gene: TRBD2; clone size: many; V gene: TRBV6-2/TRBV6-3; J gene: TRBJ2-2; CDR3 protein: CASKNGGANTGELFF; CDR3 DNA: TGTGCCAGCAAAAATGGGGGGGCGAACACCGGGGAGCTGTTTTTT
D gene: .; clone size: many; V gene: TRBV20-1; J gene: TRBJ2-5; CDR3 protein: CSAPFAGGRETQYF; CDR3 DNA: TGCAGTGCTCCCTTCGCAGGGGGGCGAGAGACCCAGTACTTC
D gene: TRBD2; clone size: many; V gene: TRBV9; J gene: TRBJ2-7; CDR3 protein: CASSVLAGGVYEQYF; CDR3 DNA: TGTGCCAGCAGCGTACTGGCGGGGGGCGTGTACGAGCAGTACTTC
D gene: TRBD1; clone size: .; V gene: TRBV12-3/TRBV12-4; J gene: TRBJ1-5; CDR3 protein: CASTQDRVQPQHF; CDR3 DNA: TGTGCCAGCACCCAGGACAGGGTCCAGCCCCAGCATTTT
D gene: .; clone size: many; V gene: TRBV18; J gene: TRBJ2-7; CDR3 protein: CASSPDDPRKQYF; CDR3 DNA: TGTGCCAGCTCACCGGACGACCCTCGGAAGCAGTACTTC
D gene: .; clone size: many; V gene: TRBV12-3/TRBV12-4; J gene: TRBJ2-7; CDR3 protein: CASSSDYSYEQYF; CDR3 DNA: TGTGCCAGCAGTTCTGACTACTCCTACGAGCAGTACTTC
D gene: .; clone size: many; V gene: TRBV12-3/TRBV12-4; J gene: TRBJ2-2; CDR3 protein: CASSLIASGNTGELFF; CDR3 DNA: TGTGCCAGCAGTTTAATAGCATCCGGGAACACCGGGGAGCTGTTTTTT
D gene: TRBD2; clone size: many; V gene: TRBV4-2; J gene: TRBJ2-1; CDR3 protein: CASSQVGAGGDNEQFF; CDR3 DNA: TGTGCCAGCAGCCAAGTCGGTGCGGGGGGTGACAATGAGCAGTTCTTC
D gene: .; clone size: many; V gene: TRBV6-1; J gene: TRBJ2-6; CDR3 protein: CASSPSSGTNSGANVLTF; CDR3 DNA: TGTGCCAGCAGTCCCTCCTCAGGGACCAACTCTGGGGCCAACGTCCTGACTTTC
D gene: .; clone size: many; V gene: TRBV30; J gene: TRBJ2-5; CDR3 protein: CAWVLGETQYF; CDR3 DNA: TGTGCCTGGGTCTTGGGGGAGACCCAGTACTTC
D gene: .; clone size: many; V gene: TRBV5-1; J gene: TRBJ2-1; CDR3 protein: CASSFEAHNEQFF; CDR3 DNA: TGCGCCAGCAGCTTCGAGGCGCACAATGAGCAGTTCTTC
D gene: TRBD1; clone size: many; V gene: TRBV5-6; J gene: TRBJ1-5; CDR3 protein: CASSATTGPNQPQHF; CDR3 DNA: TGTGCCAGCAGCGCCACGACAGGGCCTAATCAGCCCCAGCATTTT
D gene: TRBD2; clone size: many; V gene: TRBV11-1; J gene: TRBJ2-1; CDR3 protein: CASSLVAGVFNEQFF; CDR3 DNA: TGTGCCAGCAGCTTGGTAGCGGGAGTTTTCAATGAGCAGTTCTTC
D gene: .; clone size: .; V gene: TRBV19; J gene: TRBJ2-5; CDR3 protein: CASGSRGQETQYF; CDR3 DNA: TGTGCCAGTGGATCCAGGGGACAAGAGACCCAGTACTTC
D gene: .; clone size: many; V gene: TRBV15; J gene: TRBJ2-5; CDR3 protein: CATSRDSSRETQYF; CDR3 DNA: TGTGCCACCAGCAGAGATTCGTCCCGAGAGACCCAGTACTTC
D gene: .; clone size: many; V gene: TRBV12-3/TRBV12-4; J gene: TRBJ1-1; CDR3 protein: CASSFLNTEAFF; CDR3 DNA: TGTGCCAGCAGTTTTTTGAACACTGAAGCTTTCTTT
D gene: TRBD2; clone size: many; V gene: TRBV20-1; J gene: TRBJ2-3; CDR3 protein: CSASPLAGGKSDTQYF; CDR3 DNA: TGCAGTGCTAGTCCCTTAGCGGGGGGGAAGTCAGATACGCAGTATTTT
D gene: TRBD2; clone size: many; V gene: TRBV7-9; J gene: TRBJ2-1; CDR3 protein: CASSLLSLISGGRARNEQFF; CDR3 DNA: TGTGCCAGCAGCTTATTGTCCCTTATTTCGGGCGGGAGGGCCCGCAATGAGCAGTTCTTC
D gene: .; clone size: many; V gene: TRBV5-1; J gene: TRBJ2-5; CDR3 protein: CASTDNQETQYF; CDR3 DNA: TGCGCCAGCACGGACAACCAAGAGACCCAGTACTTC
D gene: TRBD2; clone size: many; V gene: TRBV20-1; J gene: TRBJ2-3; CDR3 protein: CSVRPGLETTDTQYF; CDR3 DNA: TGCAGTGTTCGACCGGGACTAGAGACCACAGATACGCAGTATTTT
D gene: TRBD2; clone size: many; V gene: TRBV11-2; J gene: TRBJ2-7; CDR3 protein: CASSYPGLAYYEQYF; CDR3 DNA: TGTGCCAGCAGCTATCCGGGACTAGCGTACTACGAGCAGTACTTC
D gene: .; clone size: many; V gene: TRBV29-1; J gene: TRBJ2-3; CDR3 protein: CSVVGKYRTDTQYF; CDR3 DNA: TGCAGCGTCGTGGGGAAGTACCGCACAGATACGCAGTATTTT
D gene: .; clone size: .; V gene: TRBV19; J gene: TRBJ2-1; CDR3 protein: CASSGPASYNEQFF; CDR3 DNA: TGTGCCAGTAGCGGGCCCGCCTCCTACAATGAGCAGTTCTTC
D gene: TRBD1; clone size: many; V gene: TRBV12-3/TRBV12-4; J gene: TRBJ2-5; CDR3 protein: CASSPDRGEETQYF; CDR3 DNA: TGTGCCAGCAGCCCAGACAGGGGTGAAGAGACCCAGTACTTC
D gene: .; clone size: many; V gene: TRBV5-5; J gene: TRBJ2-7; CDR3 protein: CASSFHRTSYEQYF; CDR3 DNA: TGTGCCAGCAGCTTTCACAGGACCTCCTACGAGCAGTACTTC
D gene: .; clone size: many; V gene: TRBV7-2; J gene: TRBJ2-7; CDR3 protein: CASSVTGRGQYF; CDR3 DNA: TGTGCCAGCAGCGTAACAGGGCGCGGGCAGTACTTC